This is a list of T cell receptor beta chains from one sample in a study of blood T cell repertoires in COVID-19. The assay was immunoSEQ multiplex PCR, and TCRdb's table has in-frame clones only and misses some. The repertoire has approximately 410,000 clones, about nine tenths of them found once; the top ten carry over 1.1%. Specimen: peripheral blood. The source is a woman aged 25 to 39 with active or convalescent COVID-19. CDR3s include the opening cysteine and the closing phenylalanine or tryptophan. The D gene is left open where the match is weak. Clone size is stated in some rows and not others, as once, few, many or a class when expanded.

>-|TRBJ1-1|TRBD1|TRBV5-1
TGCGCCAGCAGCTTGGAGGCCGGGACAGGGAACACTGAAGCTTTCTTT
CASSLEAGTGNTEAFF
>-|TRBJ2-1|TRBD2|TRBV5-1
TGCGCCAGCACCGACACAGGACTAGCGGGAGTTAATGAGCAGTTCTTC
CASTDTGLAGVNEQFF
>-|TRBJ1-1|-|TRBV5-1
TGCGCCAGCAGCTTGTTCCTTGACACCAACACTGAAGCTTTCTTT
CASSLFLDTNTEAFF
>-|TRBJ2-7|TRBD1|TRBV11-2
TGTGCCAGCAGCCTGGGCCGGGACAGTGGGGCCTACGAGCAGTACTTC
CASSLGRDSGAYEQYF
>-|TRBJ2-7|TRBD2|TRBV6-1
TGTGCCAGCAGTGCCGGACTAGCGGGAGGGCCGAGCTACGAGCAGTACTTC
CASSAGLAGGPSYEQYF
>many|TRBJ2-1|TRBD1|TRBV9
TGTGCCAGCAGGGAGTTGGGACAGGGGGATTACAATGAGCAGTTCTTC
CASRELGQGDYNEQFF
>-|TRBJ2-3|-|TRBV6-5
TGTGCCAGCAGTCAAGATACGCAGTATTTT
CASSQDTQYF
>-|TRBJ2-7|-|TRBV27
TGTGCCAGCAGTAACGGACGGAGGGGCTACGAGCAGTACTTC
CASSNGRRGYEQYF
>-|TRBJ2-7|TRBD2|TRBV6-5
TGTGCCAGCGGGCCGGGGGGGGCCCTCTCGAGCGAGCAGTACTTC
CASGPGGALSSEQYF
>once|TRBJ1-1|-|TRBV29-1
TGCAGCGGAACAGGAGGGGCTGAAGCTTTCTTT
CSGTGGAEAFF
>-|TRBJ2-1|TRBD1|TRBV5-5
TGTGCCAGCAGCTGGGGACAGGGGGCTAGAGGGGAGCAGTTCTTC
CASSWGQGARGEQFF
>once|TRBJ1-1|TRBD1|TRBV6-5
TGTGCCAGCAGTTATAGGGGGCCGCACACTGAAGCTTTCTTT
CASSYRGPHTEAFF
>-|TRBJ2-2|-|TRBV11-2
TGTGCCAGCAGCCTCGAGTGGGAGGCGAACGGGGAGCTGTTTTTT
CASSLEWEANGELFF
>-|TRBJ1-5|TRBD1|TRBV27
TGTGCCAGCAGTCCCCGGGACAGTAGTAGCAATCAGCCCCAGCATTTT
CASSPRDSSSNQPQHF
>-|TRBJ1-2|-|TRBV7-8
TGTGCCAGCAGCTTACAGGGGTATGATGGCTACACCTTC
CASSLQGYDGYTF
>-|TRBJ1-4|-|TRBV18
TGTGCCAGCTCACCAAGGGGAGGCACTAATGAAAAACTGTTTTTT
CASSPRGGTNEKLFF
>-|TRBJ1-1|-|TRBV18
TGTGCCAGCTCACCTCCGGGTAACACTGAAGCTTTCTTT
CASSPPGNTEAFF
>-|TRBJ2-2|TRBD1|TRBV18
TGTGCCAGCTCAGGACAGGGGAACACCGGGGAGCTGTTTTTT
CASSGQGNTGELFF
>-|TRBJ2-5|-|TRBV10-3
TGTGCCATCAGTGAGTCCGACACTTATGGGGAGACCCAGTACTTC
CAISESDTYGETQYF
>once|TRBJ1-5|-|TRBV2
TGTGCCAGCAGTGAAATACGGAATCAGCCCCAGCATTTT
CASSEIRNQPQHF
>-|TRBJ2-3|TRBD2|TRBV7-9
TGTGCCAGCAGCTCCGGACTAGCGGGGAGGCTTAGCACAGATACGCAGTATTTT
CASSSGLAGRLSTDTQYF
>-|TRBJ2-3|TRBD2|TRBV5-8
TGTGCCAGCAGTCTTAGCGGGAGGCCGGGAGATACGCAGTATTTT
CASSLSGRPGDTQYF
>-|TRBJ1-5|-|TRBV6-1
TGTGCCAGCAGTGAATACGGGGTAGTGATTTATAGCAATCAGCCCCAGCATTTT
CASSEYGVVIYSNQPQHF